Presented here are 21 T cell receptor beta chains from one specimen sequenced in a study of cytomegalovirus exposure and HLA in healthy donors. Amplification used 60 Vbeta primers and 13 Jbeta primers. Measured with immunoSEQ multiplex PCR; TCRdb has only the in-frame clones, and not every one. Of 150,000 to 200,000 clones detected, approximately 80% appear once; the ten largest clones hold around 14%. Sample: PBMCs. Source of these receptors: a woman aged 25-40 years in good health and CMV-seropositive.

This rearrangement joins TRBV2 to TRBJ1-2; TRBD1 matches 8 bases. The V gene's germline CDR1 is SNHLY and CDR2 FYNNEI. Trimming took 7 bases from V and 4 from J; bases not matched to a gene: 5. This CDR3 is 13 amino acids long. The CDR3 region has the DNA TGTGCCAGCATTCGGGGACAGGCCTATGGCTACACCTTC. Amino acids: CASIRGQAYGYTF.

This sequence joins TRBV4-1 and TRBJ2-7; D remains ambiguous. This CDR3 has 15 residues. V was pared by 3 bases and J by 2 bases, with 14 bases between. The germline V gene has CDR1 MGHRA and CDR2 YSYEKL. CDR3 DNA: TGCGCCAGCAGCCAGAGTCATCCCGGTACCTACGAGCAGTACTTC. Its translation: CASSQSHPGTYEQYF.

The V and J genes are TRBV19 and TRBJ1-3; 8 bases map to TRBD1. Germline V lookup: CDR1 LNHDA, CDR2 SQIVND (reference sequence). The CDR3 spans 16 residues. V lost 5 bases to trimming and J lost 3 bases; unmatched junction nucleotides: 9. CDR3 amino acids: CASSPQGASRGNTIYF. Here the CDR3 DNA reads TGTGCCAGTAGTCCTCAGGGGGCTAGCCGTGGAAACACCATATATTTT.

This chain joins TRBV9 and TRBJ2-5; 11 bases align to TRBD2. The CDR3 extends over 16 amino acids. Germline trimming cut 0 bases from V and 2 bases from J; bases unmatched to any gene: 3. CDR1 and CDR2 from the germline V gene are SGDLS and YYNGEE. CDR3 sequence reads: CASSVERLAGQETQYF. CDR3 coding DNA: TGTGCCAGCAGCGTAGAGAGACTAGCGGGACAAGAGACCCAGTACTTC.

This chain links TRBV6-6 with TRBJ1-5; tentatively, D is TRBD1 (6 bases). The germline V gene encodes CDR1 MNHNY and CDR2 SVGAGI (reference sequence). The CDR3 is 15 residues long. Trimming removed 6 bases from V and 4 bases from J, with 16 bases in between. The CDR3 loop reads CASRQGLSGNQPQHF. For the CDR3, the DNA is TGTGCCAGCAGACAGGGTTTGAGTGGAAATCAGCCCCAGCATTTT.

With respect to this clone: In the same sample, other DNA sequences code for this CDR3. The chain couples TRBV5-1 to TRBJ1-4; 11 bases map to TRBD1. Germline trimming cut 2 bases from V and 6 bases from J; bases unmatched to any gene: 3. The germline gives CDR1 SGHRS, CDR2 YFSETQ. This CDR3 is 15 amino acids long. The CDR3 here is CASSLRTGGDEKLFF. CDR3 nucleotides: TGCGCCAGCAGCTTAAGGACAGGGGGCGATGAAAAACTGTTTTTT.

The gene calls are TRBV29-1 and TRBJ2-3; no clear D gene. V lost 2 bases and J 4 bases, leaving 10 bases between the germline ends. This CDR3 has 13 amino acids. Germline V gene lookup returns CDR1 SQVTM and CDR2 ANQGSEA. The CDR3: CSVELVASDTQYF. The CDR3 region has the DNA TGCAGCGTTGAATTGGTAGCTTCAGATACGCAGTATTTT.

In its sample, this clone was seen a few times. This sequence joins TRBV18 and TRBJ2-5, with 8 positions matching TRBD2. The CDR3 is 15 amino acids. The V and J ends lost 2 bases and 5 bases, in that order; junction bases with no gene match: 7. Germline-derived CDR1 and CDR2 are KGHSH and LQKENI. The DNA of the CDR3 is TGTGCCAGCTCACCAACGGGGGGGAGGAGTGAGACCCAGTACTTC. Encoded protein: CASSPTGGRSETQYF.

The chain recombines TRBV6-4 with TRBJ2-3, with D maybe TRBD2 (6 bases). V lost 4 bases, J lost 5 bases, and 13 bases lay in between. The CDR3 extends over 14 amino acids. CDR1 and CDR2 (germline): MRHNA, SNTAGT. The CDR3 DNA reads as TGTGCCAGCAGTGCGAGGGGAGGCGAAGATACGCAGTATTTT. It encodes CASSARGGEDTQYF.

V is TRBV21-1 and J is TRBJ2-5; the D segment call TRBD2 is taken from the table without a DNA check. TRBV21-1 constitutes a pseudogene. This CDR3 has 15 amino acids. This CDR3 is CASSTSGRGQETQYF. CDR3 DNA: TGTGCCAGCAGCACAAGCGGGAGGGGCCAAGAGACCCAGTACTTC.

The rearrangement uses TRBV29-1 and TRBJ2-3; 12 bases agree with TRBD2. The CDR3 is 16 amino acids. Germline V gene data show CDR1 as SQVTM and CDR2 as ANQGSEA. V dropped 7 bases and J dropped 4; count of bases not matched to a gene: 12. CDR3 coding DNA: TGCAGCGCCGGGGGCCTAGCGGGAGGGCCCCCAGATACGCAGTATTTT. It specifies CSAGGLAGGPPDTQYF.

For this clone: Other DNA sequences in the sample encode the same CDR3. The chain uses TRBV5-1 and TRBJ1-5, with D tentatively TRBD1 (6 bases). The CDR3 contains 15 residues. Per the germline V gene, CDR1 is SGHRS and CDR2 is YFSETQ. The V and J ends lost 0 bases and 2 bases respectively, with 9 bases between them. CDR3 in amino acids: CASSLAGVGNQPQHF. For the CDR3, the DNA is TGCGCCAGCAGCTTGGCAGGGGTAGGCAATCAGCCCCAGCATTTT.

This clone was seen more than once but under ten times. The rearrangement links TRBV6-1 to TRBJ2-7; 13 positions match TRBD2. The V gene end was trimmed by 4 bases and the J gene end by 0 bases; junction bases not matched to a gene: 9. The CDR3 totals 18 residues. Germline-derived CDR1 and CDR2 are MNHNS and SASEGT. The CDR3 here is CASSGTGTSGKSSYEQYF. In DNA, the CDR3 is TGTGCCAGCAGTGGTACCGGGACTAGCGGGAAGAGCTCCTACGAGCAGTACTTC.

This clone was observed a few times. The chain combines TRBV28 with TRBJ1-1; D gene ambiguous. Germline V gene data show CDR1 as MDHEN and CDR2 as SYDVKM. The CDR3 is made up of 13 amino acids. The V end lost 5 bases, the J end lost 3 bases, and 10 bases lay between the germline ends. In DNA, the CDR3 is TGTGCCAGCAGTGCCGGGGTGGACACTGAAGCTTTCTTT. This encodes CASSAGVDTEAFF.

This clone has a handful of counts. V is TRBV6-1 and J is TRBJ2-3; 7 nucleotides agree with TRBD2. The CDR3 spans 13 residues. The V segment lost 3 bases and the J segment 5 bases; nucleotides outside the gene matches: 2. Per the germline V gene, CDR1 is MNHNS and CDR2 is SASEGT. The CDR3 bases are TGTGCCAGCAGTGAGCGGGAGATAGATACGCAGTATTTT. Translating it yields CASSEREIDTQYF.

This rearrangement joins TRBV10-3 to TRBJ2-5; 9 bases fit TRBD2. CDR1 is ENHRY and CDR2 is SYGVKD in the germline V gene. J gave up 5 bases and V 1 base, and 11 bases lay outside the gene matches. The CDR3 runs to 17 residues. The CDR3 bases are TGTGCCATCAGTGAGTGGTTGCCCAGCGGGGGGTCTGAGACCCAGTACTTC. Its protein is CAISEWLPSGGSETQYF.

The chain employs TRBV4-1 and TRBJ2-1; 14 bases agree with TRBD2. The CDR3 loop spans 15 amino acids. The V and J ends lost 8 bases and 6 bases, in that order; junction bases with no gene match: 6. Germline V gives CDR1 MGHRA, CDR2 YSYEKL. The CDR3 spells CASSGLAGGRNEQFF. The CDR3 bases are TGCGCCAGCTCCGGACTAGCGGGAGGTCGCAATGAGCAGTTCTTC.

In its sample, this clone ranks as large. CDR3 amino acids: CASSPRTGAATNEKLFF. The DNA for the CDR3 is TGTGCCAGCAGCCCGAGGACAGGGGCCGCAACTAATGAAAAACTGTTTTTT. The chain carries TRBV7-9 and TRBJ1-4; 9 bases match TRBD1. CDR1 SEHNR and CDR2 FQNEAQ come from the germline V gene (reference sequence). The CDR3 is 17 residues long. The trim removed 5 bases at V and 0 bases at J, leaving 7 bases unmatched.

Concerning this clone: The same CDR3 is also encoded by other DNA sequences in this sample. The rearrangement joins TRBV28 to TRBJ1-1; D remains unclear. V was pared by 2 bases and J by 4 bases, with 8 bases between. The germline V gene has CDR1 MDHEN and CDR2 SYDVKM. The CDR3 covers 13 residues. In DNA form, the CDR3 reads TGTGCCAGCAGTTTAGGAGGTGGCACTGAAGCTTTCTTT. Residues: CASSLGGGTEAFF.

This chain joins TRBV12-5 and TRBJ1-1, with 10 bases identical to TRBD1. V trimming: 7 bases; J trimming: 4 bases; junction bases outside the gene matches: 6. Germline CDR1 LGHNT, CDR2 FRNRAP. This CDR3 spans 14 amino acids. In DNA form, the CDR3 reads TGTGCTAGTGTCTTGGGACAGGGGAGCACTGAAGCTTTCTTT. This encodes CASVLGQGSTEAFF. Full variable domain (outside the CDR3, taken from reference TRBV12-5 and TRBJ1-1): DARVTQTPRHKVTEMGQEVTMRCQPILGHNTVFWYRQTMMQGLELLAYFRNRAPLDDSGMPKDRFSAEMPDATLATLKIQPSEPRDSAVYFCASVLGQGSTEAFFGQGTRLTVV.

This clone was seen only once. The chain couples TRBV6-6 to TRBJ2-7, with no clear D. Per the germline V gene, CDR1 is MNHNY and CDR2 is SVGAGI (reference sequence). This CDR3 region has 15 residues. Trimming removed 2 bases at V and 0 bases at J, with 11 bases between. CDR3 coding DNA: TGTGCCAGCAGTTACGGGCTGGCGAGCTCCTACGAGCAGTACTTC. Translation gives CASSYGLASSYEQYF.